The 3 T cell receptor beta chains presented below share a single source sample, sequenced in a study of blood T cells in healthy people across ages. Next came a second PCR, run for 7 to 11 cycles, which used a sample-barcoded 5' primer along with a J-beta primer mix. From the 5' RACE reads, TCRdb called clonotypes with MiXCR, one entry per CDR3 protein. This table holds about 500,000 distinct CDR3 sequences, less than 25% found once. This sample also appeared in a second study, on T cells of mothers and their children.

The sample was blood. Source of these receptors: a boy aged 5-17 years in good health.

The rearrangement uses TRBV7-8 and TRBJ2-1, with TRBD1 matching over 7 bases. The DNA end lines up better with TRBJ2-7; the J call may be wrong. From germline, CDR1 is SGHVS and CDR2 FQNEAQ. The length of the CDR3 is 13 residues. The CDR3 is CASSFYRGNEQYF. The CDR3 DNA reads as TGTGCCAGCAGCTTCTACAGGGGTAACGAGCAGTACTTC.

This chain uses TRBV6-1 with TRBJ2-2; tentative D call: TRBD2 (5 bases). Germline V lookup: CDR1 MNHNS, CDR2 SASEGT. Between the trimmed V and J ends, which lost 10 bases and 3 bases, there was a span of 15 bases. The CDR3 runs 14 residues. CDR3 in DNA: TGTGCCACGTGCAGGACTCCGGACACCGGGGAGCTGTTTTTT. Residues: CATCRTPDTGELFF.

V usage is TRBV4-3 and J usage is TRBJ2-5, with D perhaps being TRBD1 or TRBD2 (5 bases each). The CDR3 has 14 amino acids. The germline CDR1 and CDR2 sequences are LGHNA and YSLEER. V lost 3 bases and J lost 11, with 19 bases in between. The CDR3 loop reads CASSQGPRAEEQYF. CDR3 bases: TGCGCCAGCAGCCAGGGACCCCGGGCTGAGGAGCAGTACTTC.